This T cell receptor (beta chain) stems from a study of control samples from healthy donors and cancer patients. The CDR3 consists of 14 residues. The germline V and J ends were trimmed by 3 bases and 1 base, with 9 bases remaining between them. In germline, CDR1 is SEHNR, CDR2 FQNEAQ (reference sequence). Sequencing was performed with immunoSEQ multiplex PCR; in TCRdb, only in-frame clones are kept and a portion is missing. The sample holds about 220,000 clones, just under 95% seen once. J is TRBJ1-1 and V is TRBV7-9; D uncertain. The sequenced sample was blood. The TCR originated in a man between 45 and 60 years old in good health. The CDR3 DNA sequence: TGTGCCAGCAGCTTCCAAGGCCGGAACACTGAAGCTTTCTTT. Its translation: CASSFQGRNTEAFF.